The rows below give T cell receptor beta chains drawn from one sample of a study of blood T cell repertoires in COVID-19. The table came from immunoSEQ multiplex PCR; TCRdb's copy has only in-frame clones and leaves some out. Of 120,000 to 150,000 clones in the sample, roughly four fifths were seen once. Sequencing was carried out using peripheral blood. The receptors were gathered from a man older than 75 with acute or convalescent COVID-19. Both conserved end residues are part of each CDR3. The D gene is left open where the match is weak.

CDR3,V,J,D
CASSFTGLGEKLFF,TRBV7-2,TRBJ1-4,NA
CASSYGGGLREKLFF,TRBV5-1,TRBJ1-4,NA
CASSFRGVETQYF,TRBV7-2,TRBJ2-5,NA
CAWSSLGQGAGYTF,TRBV30,TRBJ1-2,TRBD1
CASAGGGPLNTQYF,TRBV6-5,TRBJ2-3,NA
CASSLPKSGREIHNEQFF,TRBV4-2,TRBJ2-1,TRBD2
CASSPGGVSSYEQYF,TRBV11-2,TRBJ2-7,TRBD1
CATRLRQGPTQPQHF,TRBV15,TRBJ1-5,TRBD1
CASSLQGAPNYGYTF,TRBV5-8,TRBJ1-2,TRBD1
CASSGSVGPQSAYGYTF,TRBV7-9,TRBJ1-2,NA
CASSPQGRGGYTF,TRBV6-5,TRBJ1-2,NA
CASSRDRRTEAFF,TRBV13,TRBJ1-1,TRBD1
CASRRTGPNTEAFF,TRBV2,TRBJ1-1,TRBD1
CASSYSTWGDQFF,TRBV6-2/TRBV6-3,TRBJ2-1,NA
CASSYGTGVKTQYF,TRBV6-5,TRBJ2-5,TRBD1
CASSQVGLAKNIQYF,TRBV14,TRBJ2-4,NA
CASSPPKGFGDTQYF,TRBV7-2,TRBJ2-3,NA
CASSCFSCYGYTF,TRBV27,TRBJ1-2,NA
CASSHRDLETQYF,TRBV5-6,TRBJ2-5,NA
CASSVFFRITSNTGELFF,TRBV18,TRBJ2-2,NA
CASSLVASSYNEQFF,TRBV7-6,TRBJ2-1,NA
CASPSRTYPPLNTEAFF,TRBV11-2,TRBJ1-1,NA
CASSLILVGYTF,TRBV28,TRBJ1-2,NA
CASSPRSSSSYNEQFF,TRBV18,TRBJ2-1,NA
CAISETRDKDTQYF,TRBV10-3,TRBJ2-3,NA
CASSERRTGITGELFF,TRBV2,TRBJ2-2,TRBD1
CASKRASSYNEQFF,TRBV6-5,TRBJ2-1,NA
CASSQRQGSSYEQYF,TRBV5-1,TRBJ2-7,TRBD1
CASSQGIQGSSYNSPLHF,TRBV4-2,TRBJ1-6,NA
CASSEAPRKAQDEQFF,TRBV2,TRBJ2-1,NA
CASSERGDTQYF,TRBV2,TRBJ2-3,NA